This is a list of T cell receptor beta chains from one sample in a study of CXCR3-negative and CXCR3-positive naive CD8 T cells. TCRdb reanalyzed the 5' RACE reads, giving one entry per CDR3 protein sequence and no DNA. The listing records under 150,000 distinct CDR3 sequences. Sequencing was carried out using naive CXCR3+ CD8+ T cells from blood. Source of these receptors: a human donor in good health. Some clones in this sample may be carry-over from other donors' samples. CDR3s include the opening cysteine and the closing phenylalanine or tryptophan.

j_call v_call cdr3_aa
TRBJ2-3 TRBV29-1 CSVAGQGRTDTQYF
TRBJ2-7 TRBV29-1 CSVEGQATFGEQYF
TRBJ2-7 TRBV20-1 CSATSTHSYEQYF
TRBJ2-5 TRBV15 CATSRVMRETQYF
TRBJ1-1 TRBV7-9 CASSLSGKNTEAFF
TRBJ2-1 TRBV15 CATALRRQGYNEQFF
TRBJ2-5 TRBV20-1 CSASEGGGRETQYF
TRBJ2-1 TRBV12-3/TRBV12-4 CASLAGHSEDEQFF
TRBJ1-1 TRBV12-3/TRBV12-4 CASSPLGYSEAFF
TRBJ2-3 TRBV5-4 CASSSGGSSTDTQYF
TRBJ2-1 TRBV24-1 CATSAGVGSYNEQFF
TRBJ2-2 TRBV6-5 CASSYSDRASTGELFF
TRBJ2-5 TRBV29-1 CSVDLGIRETQYF
TRBJ1-1 TRBV7-6 CASSLGGLNTETFF
TRBJ2-4 TRBV15 CATSRGLAGGNIQYF
TRBJ2-5 TRBV13 CASFRVAETQYF
TRBJ1-1 TRBV9 CASSVVTGDTEAFF
TRBJ2-6 TRBV9 CASSVVGSFGANVLTF
TRBJ2-3 TRBV7-3 CASSSGQGADTQYF
TRBJ2-3 TRBV7-3 CASSLIWGDTQYF
TRBJ1-6 TRBV5-5 CASSPGYNNSPLHF
TRBJ2-7 TRBV23-1 CASSQWGTPYEQYF
TRBJ2-1 TRBV23-1 CASTSAGCNEQFF
TRBJ1-1 TRBV4-3 CASSQNEGSTEAFF
TRBJ2-1 TRBV28 CASSREGPGNEQFF
TRBJ2-5 TRBV6-5 CASTATGTQYF
TRBJ2-7 TRBV19 CASSIGTGGTYEQYF
TRBJ2-1 TRBV7-9 CASSLGPYNEQFF
TRBJ1-2 TRBV20-1 CSARRKGDLRGYGYTF
TRBJ2-7 TRBV6-1 CASSEAPAGGSYEQYF
TRBJ2-2 TRBV29-1 CSVPGEPNTGELFF
TRBJ2-1 TRBV2 CASSGTVSSYNEQFF
TRBJ2-2 TRBV10-3 CAISAREELFF
TRBJ2-7 TRBV12-3/TRBV12-4 CASSDGGTYEQYF
TRBJ2-6 TRBV30 CAWISHGANVLTF